This TCR beta chain was profiled in a study of human T cells and chemical hapten exposure. TCRdb re-analysed the RACE reads in MiXCR, keeping a single row per CDR3 protein. The sample lists hundreds of thousands of distinct CDR3 sequences; roughly 6.3% were seen once. Overall study results and limits: While controls formed fewer of them, expanded TCRs formed significantly more large CDR3 similarity clusters.

This sample's time point: patch test 2, 6 weeks after DPC sensitization. Stated treatment: therapeutic diphenylcyclopropenone sensitization with weekly scalp DPC. The total RNA was obtained from whole blood that was not fractionated. Of note for this clonotype: Its target is not known.

This clonotype originated in a woman aged 18-29 years with alopecia areata. Some clones in this sample may be carry-over from other donors' samples. The material was whole blood, obtained in connection with sensitization to the hapten diphenylcyclopropenone (DPC).

The CDR3 sequence is CASSEPGQGTYEQYF. The CDR3 DNA reads as TGTGCCAGCAGTGAACCTGGACAGGGGACCTACGAGCAGTACTTC. The chain combines TRBV25-1 with TRBJ2-7; TRBD1 matches at 9 bases. Losses at the gene ends were 2 bases for V and 2 bases for J; bases not matched to a gene: 4. The germline V gene has CDR1 MGHDK and CDR2 SYGVNS. This CDR3 comprises 15 residues.